The 6 T cell receptor beta chains below all came from one sample that was sequenced in a study of CD8+CD57+ T cells in acquired aplastic anemia. CDR3 and TCR beta VDJ profiling relied on genomic DNA as the template. Using its own MiXCR run on the reads, TCRdb lists one record per CDR3 protein. This table has around 170,000 distinct CDR3 sequences, around 60% appearing once. The sample was sorted CD4+, CD8+, or CD8+CD57+ T cells (not recorded which) from PBMCs. These TCRs come from a human donor in good health.

The CDR3 region has the DNA TGTGCCAGTAGTATCTATGGGACAGCAAATCAGCCCCAGCATTTT. It codes for CASSIYGTANQPQHF. The V gene is TRBV19, the J gene TRBJ1-5; 7 positions agree with TRBD1. V dropped 3 bases and J dropped 4; count of bases not matched to a gene: 6. This CDR3 is 15 amino acids long. CDR1 is LNHDA and CDR2 is SQIVND in the germline V gene (reference sequence).

The J gene is TRBJ2-5, the V gene TRBV2; perhaps TRBD1 as D (5 bases). The CDR3 totals 14 residues. Germline V gene data show CDR1 as SNHLY and CDR2 as FYNNEI. Trimming removed 2 bases at V and 5 bases at J, with 12 bases between. The CDR3 DNA is TGTGCCAGCAGTGAACAGGGTTCGTCGGAGACCCAGTACTTC. Translation: CASSEQGSSETQYF. The full variable domain, in which reference TRBV2 and TRBJ2-5 provide the parts outside the CDR3, is EPEVTQTPSHQVTQMGQEVILRCVPISNHLYFYWYRQILGQKVEFLVSFYNNEISEKSEIFDDQFSVERPDGSNFTLKIRSTKLEDSAMYFCASSEQGSSETQYFGPGTRLLVL.

The chain has TRBV15 and TRBJ2-1; D uncertain. The V and J ends lost 5 bases and 1 base respectively, with 12 bases between them. The CDR3 runs 15 residues. Looked up from germline, CDR1 is LNHNV and CDR2 is YYDKDF (reference sequence). CDR3 bases: TGTGCCACCAGCCCCCCTGCCCGGTCCTACAATGAGCAGTTCTTC. Its protein product is CATSPPARSYNEQFF.

The V and J genes are TRBV20-1 and TRBJ2-7; tentatively, D is TRBD1 (6 bases). This CDR3 is 13 amino acids long. Germline V gene lookup returns CDR1 DFQATT and CDR2 SNEGSKA (reference sequence). The V end lost 6 bases, the J end lost 3 bases, and 15 bases lay between the germline ends. The CDR3 sequence: CSAQGFEFYEQYF. The CDR3 region has the DNA TGCAGTGCCCAGGGGTTTGAATTCTACGAGCAGTACTTC.

This chain joins TRBV24-1 and TRBJ1-5; D uncertain. The CDR3 covers 14 residues. V shed 6 bases and J shed 2 bases, with 10 bases lying between them. Per germline, CDR1 KGHDR and CDR2 SFDVKD. The CDR3 coding sequence is TGTGCCACCAGTTTGGCGCGGTGCAATCAGCCCCAGCATTTT. Its protein is CATSLARCNQPQHF.

This clonotype occurred many times. The CDR3 here is CASSLERMNTEAFF. The CDR3 DNA follows: TGTGCCAGCAGCTTAGAACGGATGAACACTGAAGCTTTCTTT. The chain joins TRBV7-6 to TRBJ1-1, with D uncertain. This CDR3 contains 14 residues. Germline lookup yields CDR1 SGHVS and CDR2 FNYEAQ. Trimming stripped 1 base from V and 0 bases from J, with 6 bases between.